Given below is one T cell receptor beta chain in context. The germline V gene encodes CDR1 SGHRS and CDR2 YFSETQ. The CDR3 spans 17 residues. V was clipped by 4 bases and J by 1 base; unmatched bases: 12. Authors' data handling: Nucleated cell counts were estimated from reference gene primer amplification. The assay was immunoSEQ multiplex PCR, and TCRdb's table has in-frame clones only and misses some. V and J calls and clone size are given by that table; D and trimming were obtained from the DNA. Among approximately 200,000 clones listed, about 80% were seen once. This sample was included in a study of blood T cell repertoires in COVID-19. About the study: Acute-phase and convalescent COVID-19 samples originated in the United States, Italy and Spain. T cells, B-cell-depleted T cells, or PBMCs supplied cDNA or gDNA.

The clonotype was recovered from a human donor with acute or convalescent COVID-19. The donor label of this sample is uncertain. Sequenced sample: peripheral blood. This chain links TRBV5-1 with TRBJ2-3; 7 nucleotides line up with TRBD1. The CDR3 is CASSPLSTGKGTDTQYF. CDR3 coding DNA: TGCGCCAGCAGCCCACTCTCGACAGGGAAGGGCACAGATACGCAGTATTTT.